This entry features one TCR beta chain sequence. This entry is derived from a study of response to subunit inactivated influenza vaccine. Each CDR3 protein gets one entry after TCRdb re-called the RT-PCR reads with MiXCR. The sample lists about 610,000 distinct CDR3 sequences; 14% were seen once. The CDR3 has 14 residues. The V end was cut by 2 bases, the J end by 2 bases, with 9 bases between. Here the sequenced sample was PBMCs from blood, taken about 12 days after vaccination. The receptor's source is a man in his fifties who received an inactivated influenza vaccine. The rearrangement uses TRBV12-3 or TRBV12-4 and TRBJ2-5; maybe TRBD2 (5 bases). CDR3: CASSLKLEQETQYF. The CDR3 DNA follows: TGTGCCAGCAGTTTAAAACTAGAACAAGAGACCCAGTACTTC.